These 29 T cell receptor beta chains share one sample of origin, sequenced in a study of identical twins. Using its own MiXCR run on the 5' RACE reads, TCRdb lists one record per CDR3 protein. The sample consists of approximately 680,000 distinct CDR3 sequences, under 8.5% of them appearing once. These data were also reused for a study on yellow fever vaccine responses in identical twins.

Input material: PBMCs. These receptors originate from a woman between 18 and 30 years old in good health.

The chain joins TRBV12-3 or TRBV12-4 to TRBJ1-1; tentative D call: TRBD1 (6 bases). V was pared by 4 bases and J by 10 bases, with 16 bases between. CDR3 length: 13 amino acids. The CDR3 DNA reads as TGTGCCAGCAGTTCGGGGGGGGCAGGACGAGCTTTCTTT. As protein: CASSSGGAGRAFF.

A word on this clonotype: A read error may be the cause here, since a much bigger clone is one base away. This rearrangement joins TRBV5-1 to TRBJ2-7; 10 bases match TRBD1. The germline gives CDR1 SGHRS, CDR2 YFSETQ. The CDR3 is 17 amino acids. CDR3 coding DNA: TGCACCAGCAGCTTGGCCGTGACAGGGGGCCCCTCCTACGAGCAGTACTTC. Encoded protein: CTSSLAVTGGPSYEQYF.

This clonotype was detected a few times. The chain carries TRBV20-1 and TRBJ2-6; TRBD1 matches at 7 bases. The junction had 5 bases not matched to a gene; V was cut back by 8 bases and J by 4 bases. CDR1 and CDR2 (germline): DFQATT, SNEGSKA (reference sequence). The CDR3 runs to 13 residues. This chain's CDR3 is CSLRTGGANVLTF. The DNA of the CDR3 is TGCAGTCTAAGGACAGGAGGGGCCAACGTCCTGACTTTC.

As regards this clonotype: This may arise from a read error, as a much more abundant clone is one base away. This chain uses TRBV20-1 with TRBJ2-1; no firm D call. This CDR3 is 15 amino acids long. V gave up 3 bases and J gave up 6 bases, with 18 bases separating them. Germline assignment: CDR1 DFQATT and CDR2 SNEGSKA (reference sequence). The CDR3 coding sequence is TGCAGTGCTAGGCCCTCTGACCTAACACTCAATGAGCAGTTCTTC. The encoded protein is CSARPSDLTLNEQFF.

This chain uses TRBV4-1 with TRBJ2-3; 9 bases are a match to TRBD1. CDR1 MGHRA and CDR2 YSYEKL come from the germline V gene. The CDR3 loop spans 15 amino acids. V was pared by 4 bases and J by 6 bases, with 8 bases of the junction left unmatched. This chain's CDR3 is CASSPARQGVDTQYF. In DNA form, the CDR3 reads TGCGCCAGCAGCCCGGCGAGACAGGGGGTGGATACGCAGTATTTT.

Many counts were recorded for this clonotype. V and J are TRBV6-5 and TRBJ1-2; a possible D gene is TRBD1 (6 bases). The CDR3 contains 12 residues. Trimming took 7 bases from V and 4 from J, leaving 10 bases between them. Germline-derived CDR1 and CDR2 are MNHEY and SVGAGI. The CDR3 nucleotides are TGTGCCAGCACCGAACAGGGCTATGGCTACACCTTC. As protein: CASTEQGYGYTF.

This clonotype turned up a few times. The chain employs TRBV6-1 and TRBJ2-1, with 9 bases identical to TRBD1. The CDR3 is 15 amino acids. CDR1 and CDR2 (germline): MNHNS, SASEGT. V gave up 6 bases and J gave up 7 bases; unmatched junction bases: 10. CDR3 nucleotide sequence: TGTGCCAGCAGCCTCGGACAGGGGAAGGGGAATGAGCAGTTCTTC. Amino acids: CASSLGQGKGNEQFF.

The chain combines TRBV12-3 or TRBV12-4 with TRBJ1-1; D remains unclear. V was shortened by 3 bases and J by 1 base, with 15 bases between the two germline ends. CDR3 length: 16 residues. The CDR3 DNA reads as TGTGCCAGCAGTTTTATCGACGGGCGGACGAACACTGAAGCTTTCTTT. It specifies CASSFIDGRTNTEAFF.

This clonotype was observed at least ten times. The gene calls are TRBV4-1 and TRBJ2-7; D tentatively reads TRBD1 or TRBD2 (5 bases each). The CDR3 totals 17 residues. V dropped 3 bases and J dropped 0 bases, with 18 bases sitting between them. Looked up from germline, CDR1 is MGHRA and CDR2 is YSYEKL. CDR3 residues: CASSQDPGPISSYEQYF. The CDR3 DNA sequence: TGCGCCAGCAGCCAGGATCCGGGACCTATTTCCTCCTACGAGCAGTACTTC.

The table lists this clonotype with many counts. The chain recombines TRBV12-3 or TRBV12-4 with TRBJ1-4, with D perhaps TRBD1 (5 bases). Trimming shortened V by 6 bases and J by 7 bases, and 18 bases separated the two germline ends. The CDR3 has 15 residues. CDR3 loop: CASRFAAGTREKLFF. For the CDR3, the DNA is TGTGCCAGCAGGTTCGCCGCCGGGACTCGTGAAAAACTGTTTTTT.

V usage is TRBV18 and J usage is TRBJ1-6; 9 bases are a match to TRBD1. The CDR3 runs 15 residues. CDR1 is KGHSH, CDR2 LQKENI, per germline. V shed 5 bases and J 9 bases; nucleotides not matched to a gene: 8. CDR3 DNA: TGTGCCAGCTCAGAAGCGGGACAGGGTGGTTCACCCCTCCACTTT. It is translated as CASSEAGQGGSPLHF.

This clonotype came up many times. CDR3 sequence: CASSRGLAGGTGELFF. The CDR3 region has the DNA TGTGCCAGCAGCAGGGGACTAGCGGGGGGGACCGGGGAGCTGTTTTTT. This chain joins TRBV12-3 or TRBV12-4 and TRBJ2-2; 16 bases map to TRBD2. The CDR3 consists of 16 residues. V lost 6 bases and J lost 5; bases outside the gene matches: 3.

In its sample, this clonotype was seen many times. The chain uses TRBV28 and TRBJ2-5; a possible D gene is TRBD1 (6 bases). V lost 6 bases and J 5 bases, leaving 19 bases between the germline ends. From germline, CDR1 is MDHEN and CDR2 SYDVKM. This CDR3 region has 15 residues. The CDR3 coding sequence is TGTGCCAGCAGCTCGATGCAGGGGATTTGGGAGACCCAGTACTTC. Amino acids: CASSSMQGIWETQYF.

V usage is TRBV7-2 and J usage is TRBJ2-5, with a tentative D call TRBD2 (6 bases). The V end lost 0 bases, the J end lost 4 bases, and 21 bases lay between the germline ends. In germline, CDR1 is SGHTA, CDR2 FQGNSA. This CDR3 has 18 residues. CDR3 in DNA: TGTGCCAGCAGCTTAGCGGGGGGATCAACTAGCTCTTCAGAGACCCAGTACTTC. Encoded protein: CASSLAGGSTSSSETQYF.

This clonotype has at least ten counts. V and J are TRBV20-1 and TRBJ1-5; 10 bases agree with TRBD1. Germline CDR1 reads DFQATT; CDR2 reads SNEGSKA (reference sequence). The CDR3 is 15 residues long. V trimming: 6 bases; J trimming: 3 bases; junction bases outside the gene matches: 8. CDR3: CSALGQGGNNQPQHF. Written as DNA, the CDR3 is TGCAGTGCCCTAGGACAGGGGGGTAACAATCAGCCCCAGCATTTT.

The V call is TRBV29-1, the J call TRBJ2-4; D is possibly TRBD2 (5 bases). This CDR3 comprises 13 residues. CDR1 and CDR2 (germline): SQVTM, ANQGSEA. The V gene lost 3 bases and the J gene lost 4 bases, with 10 bases spanning the gap. The CDR3 coding sequence is TGCAGCGTTGATCAATCGGGGAAAAACATTCAGTACTTC. It encodes CSVDQSGKNIQYF.

J is TRBJ1-1 and V is TRBV20-1; no reliable D call. This CDR3 spans 12 amino acids. V was cut by 0 bases and J by 10 bases, with 12 bases left in between. Germline V gene lookup returns CDR1 DFQATT and CDR2 SNEGSKA (reference sequence). CDR3 sequence (DNA): TGCAGTGCTAGAGAGGCATCTCGTCCAGCTTTCTTT. Its protein product is CSAREASRPAFF.

This clonotype has a handful of counts. The chain carries TRBV28 and TRBJ2-1, with 11 bases aligning to TRBD2. The CDR3 runs to 17 residues. The germline V gene encodes CDR1 MDHEN and CDR2 SYDVKM. Losses at the gene ends were 4 bases for V and 6 bases for J; bases not matched to a gene: 11. This chain's CDR3 is CASSSGASGRRSNEQFF. CDR3 nucleotides: TGTGCCAGCAGTTCGGGGGCTAGCGGGAGGAGGTCCAATGAGCAGTTCTTC.

The chain uses TRBV5-1 and TRBJ2-3; D perhaps matches TRBD1 (6 bases). V lost 0 bases, J lost 4 bases, and 15 bases lay in between. The CDR3 length is 16 residues. CDR1 and CDR2 (germline): SGHRS, YFSETQ. The CDR3 sequence: CASSLVGQGSSDTQYF. CDR3 bases: TGCGCCAGCAGCTTGGTTGGGCAGGGGTCCTCAGATACGCAGTATTTT.

This clonotype was counted between two and nine times. The rearrangement uses TRBV2 and TRBJ2-2; D possibly matches TRBD1 or TRBD2 (6 bases each). Between the trimmed V and J ends, which lost 8 bases and 2 bases, there was a span of 18 bases. This CDR3 has 16 amino acids. Per the germline V gene, CDR1 is SNHLY and CDR2 is FYNNEI. DNA for the CDR3: TGTGCCAGCGGGCGATCCGGGGGACATAACACCGGGGAGCTGTTTTTT. Translated: CASGRSGGHNTGELFF.

The rearrangement links TRBV6-5 to TRBJ1-3, with D maybe TRBD1 (6 bases). CDR3 length equals 16 residues. The V end was cut by 0 bases, the J end by 3 bases, with 12 bases between. Germline V gene data show CDR1 as MNHEY and CDR2 as SVGAGI. CDR3 in amino acids: CASSYSGGGSGNTIYF. For the CDR3, the DNA is TGTGCCAGCAGTTACTCGGGAGGGGGAAGTGGAAACACCATATATTTT.

This rearrangement joins TRBV2 to TRBJ2-1, with 12 bases matching TRBD2. Germline CDR1 is SNHLY and CDR2 is FYNNEI. The CDR3 runs to 18 residues. V was pared by 8 bases and J by 9 bases, with 20 bases of the junction left unmatched. CDR3 loop: CASDDQASGGDVRGEQFF. DNA for the CDR3: TGTGCCAGCGATGACCAGGCTAGCGGGGGGGATGTTCGGGGTGAGCAGTTCTTC.

This clonotype has ten or more counts. The rearrangement joins TRBV11-2 to TRBJ2-7, with TRBD2 matching 7 bases. V dropped 6 bases and J dropped 3; count of bases not matched to a gene: 5. CDR1 is SGHAT and CDR2 is FQNNGV in the germline V gene. The CDR3 length is 13 residues. CDR3 in DNA: TGTGCCAGCAGTCCCTCGGGGGGCTACGAGCAGTACGTC. Its translation is CASSPSGGYEQYV.

This clonotype was detected ten times or more. The chain couples TRBV2 to TRBJ2-2; possible D gene TRBD2, 6 bases. Germline V gene sequence: CDR1 SNHLY, CDR2 FYNNEI. The CDR3 length is 16 residues. V was trimmed by 8 bases and J by 4 bases, leaving 20 bases between them. The CDR3 is CASGPRTKMGTGELFF. The CDR3 region has the DNA TGTGCCAGCGGGCCCCGGACTAAAATGGGCACCGGGGAGCTGTTTTTT.

The chain employs TRBV25-1 and TRBJ2-5, with 9 positions matching TRBD1. CDR1 and CDR2 (germline): MGHDK, SYGVNS. V lost 6 bases to trimming and J lost 5 bases; unmatched junction nucleotides: 13. CDR3 length: 16 residues. CDR3 loop: CASSDNGQGTQETQYF. CDR3 sequence (DNA): TGTGCCAGCAGCGACAACGGACAGGGGACTCAGGAGACCCAGTACTTC.

The rearrangement uses TRBV4-1 and TRBJ2-7; no reliable D call. This CDR3 spans 13 amino acids. The V end was cut by 1 base, the J end by 4 bases, with 8 bases between. Germline values: CDR1 MGHRA, CDR2 YSYEKL. The CDR3 DNA is TGCGCCAGCAGCCAAGGAGCCGATTACGAGCAGTACGTC. This translates into CASSQGADYEQYV.

This clonotype showed up many times. This rearrangement joins TRBV27 to TRBJ1-4; perhaps TRBD1 as D (5 bases). CDR1 is MNHEY and CDR2 is SMNVEV in the germline V gene (reference sequence). The CDR3 is made up of 17 amino acids. Deletions cut 1 base from V and 7 bases from J, with 19 bases between. CDR3 nucleotide sequence: TGTGCCAGCAGTTTATGGGGCCCTCGGGACTTGAGTGAAAAACTGTTTTTT. It is translated as CASSLWGPRDLSEKLFF.

The chain combines TRBV7-3 with TRBJ2-1; 7 nucleotides line up with TRBD2. Germline V gives CDR1 SGHTA, CDR2 FQGTGA. V was pared by 5 bases and J by 8 bases, with 18 bases of the junction left unmatched. This CDR3 spans 17 amino acids. In DNA, the CDR3 is TGTGCCAGCAGCCAAATCGCCCTAGCGGCAGTAGGCGATGAGCAGTTCTTC. It codes for CASSQIALAAVGDEQFF.

CDR3 sequence: CASSGARTGELFF. DNA of the CDR3: TGTGCCAGCAGCGGGGCCCGCACCGGGGAGCTGTTTTTT. This chain connects TRBV7-8 to TRBJ2-2; possibly TRBD1 for D (5 bases). Germline V gene sequence: CDR1 SGHVS, CDR2 FQNEAQ. The CDR3 is made up of 13 amino acids. V was pared by 5 bases and J by 4 bases, with 8 bases between. The complete variable domain, with remaining parts taken from reference TRBV7-8 and TRBJ2-2, reads GAGVSQSPRYKVAKRGQDVALRCDPISGHVSLFWYQQALGQGPEFLTYFQNEAQLDKSGLPSDRFFAERPEGSVSTLKIQRTQQEDSAVYLCASSGARTGELFFGEGSRLTVL.